This is a list of T cell receptor beta chains from one sample in a study of T cells in Graves' hyperthyroidism and ophthalmopathy. TCRdb used MiXCR to reprocess the multiplex PCR reads, holding one entry per CDR3 protein. Altogether approximately 610,000 distinct CDR3 sequences are present, over 15% being singletons, with the ten largest covering under 20%. Sample: blood. These receptors were taken from a woman younger than 35 with Graves' hyperthyroidism. Both conserved end residues are part of each CDR3. A D gene is named only where the DNA matches it firmly. Clone size appears in some rows only: once, few, many, or a class for an expanded clone.

V gene: TRBV5-1
J gene: TRBJ1-4
D gene: NA
clone size: NA
CDR3 DNA: TGCGCCAGCAGAGGGGCAGTTAATGAAAAACTGTTTTTT
CDR3 protein: CASRGAVNEKLFF

V gene: TRBV7-3
J gene: TRBJ2-1
D gene: TRBD2
clone size: many
CDR3 DNA: TGTGCCAGCAGCTTAGGGCTTAAAAGCGGGGGTAGGGATGAGCAGTTCTTC
CDR3 protein: CASSLGLKSGGRDEQFF

V gene: TRBV11-2
J gene: TRBJ2-3
D gene: NA
clone size: many
CDR3 DNA: TGTGCCAGCAGCTTAGCGGGAGTCAGCACAGATACGCAGTATTTT
CDR3 protein: CASSLAGVSTDTQYF

V gene: TRBV24-1
J gene: TRBJ2-1
D gene: NA
clone size: many
CDR3 DNA: TGTGCCACCAGTGATCCCAGCGGCGGCTCCTACAATGAGCAGTTCTTC
CDR3 protein: CATSDPSGGSYNEQFF

V gene: TRBV7-2
J gene: TRBJ2-2
D gene: NA
clone size: NA
CDR3 DNA: TGTGCCAGCAGCTTAAGGGCGCCCGGCACCGGGGAGCTGTTTTTT
CDR3 protein: CASSLRAPGTGELFF

V gene: TRBV4-2
J gene: TRBJ2-1
D gene: TRBD2
clone size: NA
CDR3 DNA: TGTGCCAGCAGCCAAGATGCGACTAGCGCCTACAATGAGCAGTTCTTC
CDR3 protein: CASSQDATSAYNEQFF

V gene: TRBV12-5
J gene: TRBJ2-5
D gene: NA
clone size: NA
CDR3 DNA: TGTGCTAGTGGTTTATGGGAGACCCAGTACTTC
CDR3 protein: CASGLWETQYF

V gene: TRBV5-1
J gene: TRBJ2-1
D gene: NA
clone size: NA
CDR3 DNA: TGCGCCAGCAGCTCTACTCCCTCCTACAATGAGCAGTTCTTC
CDR3 protein: CASSSTPSYNEQFF

V gene: TRBV11-3
J gene: TRBJ2-1
D gene: TRBD1
clone size: many
CDR3 DNA: TGTGCCAGCAGCTCGAGGACAGGGGTCAATGAGCAGTTCTTC
CDR3 protein: CASSSRTGVNEQFF

V gene: TRBV20-1
J gene: TRBJ2-3
D gene: NA
clone size: many
CDR3 DNA: TGCAGTGCTAGAGTCGGTACAGATACGCAGTATTTT
CDR3 protein: CSARVGTDTQYF

V gene: TRBV18
J gene: TRBJ2-4
D gene: NA
clone size: NA
CDR3 DNA: TGTGCCAGCTCACAAGGAGCGGGCGGCATTCAGTACTTC
CDR3 protein: CASSQGAGGIQYF

V gene: TRBV5-8
J gene: TRBJ1-4
D gene: TRBD1
clone size: few
CDR3 DNA: TGTGCCAGCAGCCTACAGGCCGGGACAGGGGTAGCAACTAATGAAAAACTGTTTTTT
CDR3 protein: CASSLQAGTGVATNEKLFF

V gene: TRBV3-1
J gene: TRBJ2-2
D gene: NA
clone size: few
CDR3 DNA: TGTGCCAGCACCCCGGCAGGGAACACCGGGGAGCTGTTTTTT
CDR3 protein: CASTPAGNTGELFF

V gene: TRBV5-5
J gene: TRBJ1-2
D gene: NA
clone size: many
CDR3 DNA: TGTGCCAGCAGCTTGGCCGGACAAAAAACACTCTATGGCTACACCTTC
CDR3 protein: CASSLAGQKTLYGYTF

V gene: TRBV28
J gene: TRBJ2-7
D gene: NA
clone size: many
CDR3 DNA: TGTGCCAGCAGGACTAGTGGCGAGCAGTACTTC
CDR3 protein: CASRTSGEQYF

V gene: TRBV7-2
J gene: TRBJ2-1
D gene: NA
clone size: many
CDR3 DNA: TGTGCCAGCAGCACGTATTTGGAAGACCAGTTCTTC
CDR3 protein: CASSTYLEDQFF

V gene: TRBV2
J gene: TRBJ2-1
D gene: NA
clone size: NA
CDR3 DNA: TGTGCCAGCAGTGAAGTCACAGGATTGCGGTTCTTC
CDR3 protein: CASSEVTGLRFF

V gene: TRBV7-8
J gene: TRBJ2-3
D gene: TRBD2
clone size: NA
CDR3 DNA: TGTGCCAGCAGCTGGCCCACTAGCGGGAGGAGGGCAGATACGCAGTATTTT
CDR3 protein: CASSWPTSGRRADTQYF

V gene: TRBV27
J gene: TRBJ2-7
D gene: TRBD2
clone size: few
CDR3 DNA: TGTGCCAGCAGTTTACTAGCGGGAGGGCTAGTAGAGCAGTACTTC
CDR3 protein: CASSLLAGGLVEQYF

V gene: TRBV6-1
J gene: TRBJ2-2
D gene: NA
clone size: NA
CDR3 DNA: TGTGCCAGCAGTCATCAGAAAACCGGGGAGCTGTTTTTT
CDR3 protein: CASSHQKTGELFF

V gene: TRBV20-1
J gene: TRBJ1-5
D gene: TRBD1
clone size: NA
CDR3 DNA: TGCAGTGCTGGGGACAGGGGATACAATCAGCCCCAGCATTTT
CDR3 protein: CSAGDRGYNQPQHF

V gene: TRBV6-1
J gene: TRBJ2-5
D gene: NA
clone size: NA
CDR3 DNA: TGTGCCAGCAGCCGACCGGGGGGACAGTTGGGGCCCCAGTACTTC
CDR3 protein: CASSRPGGQLGPQYF

V gene: TRBV20-1
J gene: TRBJ2-7
D gene: NA
clone size: few
CDR3 DNA: TGCAGTGCTAGAGGACTAGTCCGCTCCTACGAGCAGTACTTC
CDR3 protein: CSARGLVRSYEQYF

V gene: TRBV6-2/TRBV6-3
J gene: TRBJ1-2
D gene: NA
clone size: once
CDR3 DNA: TGTGCCAGCAGTTACTCGGTCCGGCCATATGGCTACACCTTC
CDR3 protein: CASSYSVRPYGYTF

V gene: TRBV3-1
J gene: TRBJ2-7
D gene: NA
clone size: few
CDR3 DNA: TGTGCCAGCAGCCAAGTAAGGCGATCCTACGAGCAGTACTTC
CDR3 protein: CASSQVRRSYEQYF

V gene: TRBV4-2
J gene: TRBJ1-1
D gene: NA
clone size: NA
CDR3 DNA: TGTGCCAGCAGCCGACTCAGGGGGAACACTGAAGCTTTCTTT
CDR3 protein: CASSRLRGNTEAFF

V gene: TRBV11-2
J gene: TRBJ1-6
D gene: NA
clone size: many
CDR3 DNA: TGTGCCAGCAGCTTAGATCGGGACACCCGGCGAGATTCACCCCTCCACTTT
CDR3 protein: CASSLDRDTRRDSPLHF

V gene: TRBV5-6
J gene: TRBJ2-2
D gene: NA
clone size: few
CDR3 DNA: TGTGCCAGCAGCTTGAGGCAGGGGAGACCCGGGGAGCTGTTTTTT
CDR3 protein: CASSLRQGRPGELFF

V gene: TRBV4-1
J gene: TRBJ1-6
D gene: NA
clone size: NA
CDR3 DNA: TGCGCCAGCAGCCGCCATATTGAACCCCTCCACTTT
CDR3 protein: CASSRHIEPLHF

V gene: TRBV3-1
J gene: TRBJ1-5
D gene: TRBD1
clone size: NA
CDR3 DNA: TGTGCCAGCAGCCAAGTCAGGGGGGGCAGTCAGCCCCAGCATTTT
CDR3 protein: CASSQVRGGSQPQHF

V gene: TRBV6-2/TRBV6-3
J gene: TRBJ2-1
D gene: TRBD2
clone size: NA
CDR3 DNA: TGTGCCAGCGGAAAGCGGGGGGGTTACAATGAGCAGTTCTTC
CDR3 protein: CASGKRGGYNEQFF

V gene: TRBV28
J gene: TRBJ2-1
D gene: TRBD2
clone size: few
CDR3 DNA: TGTGCCAGCAGTGTACCGGGACTAGCGCTTGAGCAGTTCTTC
CDR3 protein: CASSVPGLALEQFF

V gene: TRBV7-9
J gene: TRBJ2-2
D gene: NA
clone size: NA
CDR3 DNA: TGTGCCAGCAGCTCCCATGCCCTACAACAGGGACTCAACACCGGGGAGCTGTTTTTT
CDR3 protein: CASSSHALQQGLNTGELFF

V gene: TRBV20-1
J gene: TRBJ2-7
D gene: NA
clone size: few
CDR3 DNA: TGCAGTGCTAGAGATCGAGACGAGCAGTACTTC
CDR3 protein: CSARDRDEQYF

V gene: TRBV11-2
J gene: TRBJ1-1
D gene: NA
clone size: few
CDR3 DNA: TGTGCCAGCAGCCCCGAACACGCCATCTCTGGGGCCGGTACTGAAGCTTTCTTT
CDR3 protein: CASSPEHAISGAGTEAFF

V gene: TRBV28
J gene: TRBJ1-6
D gene: NA
clone size: many
CDR3 DNA: TGTGCCAGCAGTTTGGGCCAGGGGAGGAGATCACCCCTCCACTTT
CDR3 protein: CASSLGQGRRSPLHF

V gene: TRBV12-5
J gene: TRBJ2-1
D gene: NA
clone size: NA
CDR3 DNA: TGTGCCAGTGGTCAGAGCCCCTACAATGAGCGGTTCTTC
CDR3 protein: CASGQSPYNERFF

V gene: TRBV19
J gene: TRBJ2-2
D gene: NA
clone size: NA
CDR3 DNA: TGTGCCAGTAGTATAGCTGGCGGGGCAAACACCGGGGAGCTGTTTTTT
CDR3 protein: CASSIAGGANTGELFF

V gene: TRBV27
J gene: TRBJ2-7
D gene: NA
clone size: NA
CDR3 DNA: TGTGCCAGCAGTAAAAACGGCTTCTACGAGCAGTACTTC
CDR3 protein: CASSKNGFYEQYF

V gene: TRBV6-5
J gene: TRBJ2-7
D gene: TRBD2
clone size: many
CDR3 DNA: TGTGCCAGCAGTTACTCGGGACTAGCGGAACCCTACGAGCAGTACTTC
CDR3 protein: CASSYSGLAEPYEQYF

V gene: TRBV13
J gene: TRBJ2-1
D gene: TRBD2
clone size: few
CDR3 DNA: TGTGCCAGCAGCCCCGAGCGGGAAGTGTACAATGAGCAGTTCTTC
CDR3 protein: CASSPEREVYNEQFF

V gene: TRBV6-1
J gene: TRBJ1-1
D gene: TRBD1
clone size: many
CDR3 DNA: TGTGCCAGCAGGGACCAGGACAGGGCCACTGAAGCTTTCTTT
CDR3 protein: CASRDQDRATEAFF

V gene: TRBV4-3
J gene: TRBJ1-1
D gene: TRBD1
clone size: few
CDR3 DNA: TGCGCCAGCAGCCAAGGGGGGAGACAGGGGGCCAAAGCTTTCTTT
CDR3 protein: CASSQGGRQGAKAFF

V gene: TRBV3-1
J gene: TRBJ2-3
D gene: NA
clone size: many
CDR3 DNA: TGTGCCAGCAGTCCTGGGGCCGGTACGCAGTATTTT
CDR3 protein: CASSPGAGTQYF

V gene: TRBV20-1
J gene: TRBJ2-4
D gene: TRBD2
clone size: few
CDR3 DNA: TGCAGTGCTAGCCCCGTACTAGCGGGGGGGCCTAGTAGCAAAAACATTCAGTACTTC
CDR3 protein: CSASPVLAGGPSSKNIQYF

V gene: TRBV7-9
J gene: TRBJ1-1
D gene: NA
clone size: few
CDR3 DNA: TGTGCCAGCAGCTTACCCGGGGTGTTCACTGAAGCTTTCTTT
CDR3 protein: CASSLPGVFTEAFF

V gene: TRBV19
J gene: TRBJ2-3
D gene: NA
clone size: few
CDR3 DNA: TGTGCCAGTAGTATAAGAGGGGGACGTACTAGCACAGATACGCAGTATTTT
CDR3 protein: CASSIRGGRTSTDTQYF

V gene: TRBV7-8
J gene: TRBJ2-3
D gene: TRBD1
clone size: few
CDR3 DNA: TGTGCCAGCAGCTTGGAGACCACCGGGACAGGGGTGTCAGATACGCAGTATTTT
CDR3 protein: CASSLETTGTGVSDTQYF

V gene: TRBV20-1
J gene: TRBJ2-1
D gene: NA
clone size: many
CDR3 DNA: TGCAGTGCTATGTCAGGGGCCGCCTACAATGAGCAGTTCTTC
CDR3 protein: CSAMSGAAYNEQFF

V gene: TRBV12-3/TRBV12-4
J gene: TRBJ1-1
D gene: NA
clone size: many
CDR3 DNA: TGTGCCAGCAGGATAACAGGGCCCAGAACTGAAGCTTTCTTT
CDR3 protein: CASRITGPRTEAFF

V gene: TRBV2
J gene: TRBJ2-1
D gene: TRBD2
clone size: few
CDR3 DNA: TGTGCCAGCAGTGAAGGGTCGGGGGGGCCATGGGAGCAGTTCTTC
CDR3 protein: CASSEGSGGPWEQFF

V gene: TRBV19
J gene: TRBJ1-4
D gene: NA
clone size: few
CDR3 DNA: TGTGCCAGTAGCAGGGGACTGCAAAAGGATGAAAAACTGTTTTTT
CDR3 protein: CASSRGLQKDEKLFF

V gene: TRBV13
J gene: TRBJ2-7
D gene: TRBD1
clone size: few
CDR3 DNA: TGTGCCAGCAGCTTAGGCCGTGGGGGGACAGGAGCCTACGAGCAGTACTTC
CDR3 protein: CASSLGRGGTGAYEQYF